This T cell receptor (beta chain) emerged from a study of blood T cells in healthy people across ages. In the study overall: When template switching was applied, about one barcoded beta molecule was captured per two T cells. Study-level results: Per million T cells, TCR beta diversity dropped about linearly as age rose.

This clonotype came up a few times. The antigen remains undetermined. With each sample, at least 6 micrograms of total RNA were extracted. For the second PCR, which ran for roughly 6 to 12 cycles, a sample-barcoded 5' primer and a J-beta primer mix were used. Tags on each cDNA molecule came from a template-switch adaptor with 12 random nucleotides. Each CDR3 protein gets one entry after TCRdb re-called the 5' RACE reads with MiXCR. The sample holds about 650,000 distinct CDR3 sequences, over 40% seen once. From germline, CDR1 is SNHLY and CDR2 FYNNEI. The V and J ends lost 6 bases and 4 bases, in that order; junction bases with no gene match: 3. CDR3 size: 13 residues.

The receptor was derived from an elderly woman in good health. The chain combines TRBV2 with TRBJ2-4; 7 bases match TRBD1. The sequencing input was blood. The CDR3 DNA follows: TGTGCCAGCAGCCGGGACAGAAAAAACATTCAGTACTTC. As protein: CASSRDRKNIQYF.